This is a list of T cell receptor beta chains from one sample in a study of T-cell memory formation after mild COVID-19. TCRdb used MiXCR to reprocess the 5' RACE reads, holding one entry per CDR3 protein. The data contain more than 110,000 distinct CDR3 sequences, approximately 25% of them singletons. Sequencing used PBMCs or a T cell subset sorted from them (not recorded which). These receptors were collected from an adult woman who had mild COVID-19 (a few samples of this study predate the infection). Cell type and time point are not known. Both conserved end residues are part of each CDR3. The D gene is left open where the match is weak. Not every row has a clone size; where given, it reads once, few, many or a size class.

j_gene | abundance | d_gene | v_gene | CDR3nt | CDR3aa
TRBJ2-7 | few | NA | TRBV27 | TGTGCCGCGGGGTACCCCTACGAGCAGTACTTC | CAAGYPYEQYF
TRBJ2-5 | NA | TRBD2 | TRBV7-8 | TGTGCCAGCAGCTCCATACCTGGGACTAGCGGGGGGGAGACCCAGTACTTC | CASSSIPGTSGGETQYF
TRBJ1-2 | NA | NA | TRBV12-3/TRBV12-4 | TGTGCCAGCAGTTTTGGGGTAGCTAACTATGGCTACACCTTC | CASSFGVANYGYTF
TRBJ2-1 | NA | NA | TRBV11-2 | TGTGCCAGCAGCTTATATCAGGGGGGCCGGAGGAATGAGCAGTTCTTC | CASSLYQGGRRNEQFF
TRBJ2-7 | NA | NA | TRBV11-3 | TGTGCCAGCAGCCCCGGCGGGACCGAGCAGTACTTC | CASSPGGTEQYF
TRBJ1-1 | NA | NA | TRBV5-1 | TGCGCCAGCAGCTTGGTGCCTCAGATCATGAACACTGAAGCTTTCTTT | CASSLVPQIMNTEAFF
TRBJ2-7 | few | NA | TRBV4-3 | TGCGCCAGCAGCCAAGAGAGAGCAAAGAACTACGAGCAGTACTTC | CASSQERAKNYEQYF
TRBJ2-7 | NA | TRBD1 | TRBV5-1 | TGCGCAAGCAGCTTGGAGGGGACAGGGTATGACGAGCAGTACTTC | CASSLEGTGYDEQYF
TRBJ1-1 | few | NA | TRBV5-1 | TGCGCCAGCAGCTCGGACGGCTTGAACACTGAAGCTTTCTTT | CASSSDGLNTEAFF
TRBJ1-6 | few | NA | TRBV24-1 | TGTGCCACCAGTGGAGACGGTTTGGCCCTCCACTTT | CATSGDGLALHF
TRBJ1-4 | few | NA | TRBV7-9 | TGTGCCACTTCAGGCGGGGGTCTGAATGAAAAACTGTTTTTT | CATSGGGLNEKLFF
TRBJ2-3 | few | TRBD1 | TRBV24-1 | TGTGCCACCAGTGATTTGACAGGGGGAGATACGCAGTATTTT | CATSDLTGGDTQYF
TRBJ1-1 | NA | NA | TRBV12-3/TRBV12-4 | TGTGCCAGCAGTTTCAGCAGGGGTAGCACTGAAGCTTTCTTT | CASSFSRGSTEAFF
TRBJ2-1 | NA | NA | TRBV7-2 | TGTGCCAGCAGCTTAGTACATCAGCCTAGCTCCTACAATGAGCAGTTCTTC | CASSLVHQPSSYNEQFF
TRBJ2-7 | few | NA | TRBV6-2/TRBV6-3 | TGTGCCAGCCACGGGGACGGAGTCTACGAGCAGTACTTC | CASHGDGVYEQYF
TRBJ1-1 | NA | TRBD1 | TRBV10-3 | TGTGCCATCAGCTCGACCGGGACAGAGAACACTGAAGCTTTCTTT | CAISSTGTENTEAFF
TRBJ2-1 | few | TRBD2 | TRBV7-2 | TGTGCCAGCAGCTTAGCCGGACTAGCGGGAGCCAGCTCCTACAATGAGCAGTTCTTC | CASSLAGLAGASSYNEQFF
TRBJ2-7 | few | NA | TRBV3-1 | TGTGCCAGCAGCCAAGAAGGATTTACGATGCAGTACTTC | CASSQEGFTMQYF
TRBJ2-7 | NA | NA | TRBV20-1 | TGCAGTGCTAGAGCCCGGACTGCAAACTACGAGCAGTACTTC | CSARARTANYEQYF
TRBJ2-2 | NA | NA | TRBV12-3/TRBV12-4 | TGTGCCAGCAGTCCGCCCTTCGATACGGCCGGGGAGCTGTTTTTT | CASSPPFDTAGELFF
TRBJ1-5 | NA | TRBD1 | TRBV20-1 | TGCAGTGCTAGAGATGTCCGGACAGGGGGTTATCAGCCCCAGCATTTT | CSARDVRTGGYQPQHF
TRBJ2-6 | few | NA | TRBV24-1 | TGTGCCACCGTAGATGGGGCCAACGTCCTGACTTTC | CATVDGANVLTF
TRBJ2-3 | NA | TRBD2 | TRBV6-1 | TGTGCCAGCAGTCCTAGCGGGGGGGTCACAGATACGCAGTATTTT | CASSPSGGVTDTQYF
TRBJ2-1 | few | NA | TRBV7-6 | TGTGCCAGCAGCTTGGGGACGGGCTCCCCGTATAATGAGCAGTTCTTC | CASSLGTGSPYNEQFF
TRBJ2-3 | few | TRBD2 | TRBV5-6 | TGTGCCAGCAGCTTGGGGGGGGAGGGCCGCGGAGATACGCAGTATTTT | CASSLGGEGRGDTQYF
TRBJ1-6 | NA | TRBD1 | TRBV20-1 | TGCAGTGCTAGAGATCAGCAGGGGGAGGGTTCACCCCTCCACTTT | CSARDQQGEGSPLHF
TRBJ2-2 | NA | NA | TRBV3-1 | TGTGCCAGCAGCCAAGCTTGGTCCGCTAACACCGGGGAGCTGTTTTTT | CASSQAWSANTGELFF
TRBJ1-2 | NA | TRBD1 | TRBV13 | TGTGCCAGCAGCACACAGGGGAGGGATGGCTACACCTTC | CASSTQGRDGYTF
TRBJ2-7 | NA | TRBD1 | TRBV27 | TGTGCCAGCAGTCCCATCGGGACAGGGGGCCAGGTCGAGCAGTACTTC | CASSPIGTGGQVEQYF
TRBJ2-7 | NA | NA | TRBV11-2 | TGTGCCAGCAGCTTAGCAAGGGGCGACTACGAGCAGTACTTC | CASSLARGDYEQYF
TRBJ2-3 | few | NA | TRBV9 | TGTGCCAGCAGCGTAGCAGACACTCCGGATACGCAGTATTTT | CASSVADTPDTQYF